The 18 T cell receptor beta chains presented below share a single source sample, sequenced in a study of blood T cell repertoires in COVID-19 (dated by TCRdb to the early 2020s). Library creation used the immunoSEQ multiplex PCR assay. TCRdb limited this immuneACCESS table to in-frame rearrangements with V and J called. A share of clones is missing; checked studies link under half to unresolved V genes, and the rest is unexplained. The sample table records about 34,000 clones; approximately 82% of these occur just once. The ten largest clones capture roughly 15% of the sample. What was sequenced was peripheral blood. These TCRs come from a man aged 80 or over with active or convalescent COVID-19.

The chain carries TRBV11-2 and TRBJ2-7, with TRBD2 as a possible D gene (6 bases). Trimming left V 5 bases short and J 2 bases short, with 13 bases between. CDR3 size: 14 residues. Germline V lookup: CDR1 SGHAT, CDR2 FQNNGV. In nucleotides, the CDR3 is TGTGCCAGCAGCCAAAGGTGGGGGGCCTACGAGCAGTACTTC. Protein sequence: CASSQRWGAYEQYF.

The CDR3 region is CASSFINEQFF. The CDR3 DNA sequence: TGTGCCAGCAGCTTTATCAATGAGCAGTTCTTC. This rearrangement joins TRBV5-4 to TRBJ2-1, with no clear D. The CDR3 spans 11 residues. The V and J ends lost 2 bases and 6 bases respectively, with 3 bases between them. CDR1 SGHNT and CDR2 YYREEE come from the germline V gene (reference sequence).

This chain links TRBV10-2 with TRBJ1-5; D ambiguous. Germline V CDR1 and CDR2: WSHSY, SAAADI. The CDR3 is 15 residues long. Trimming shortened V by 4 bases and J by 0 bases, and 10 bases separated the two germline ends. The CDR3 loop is CASSVSENSNQPQHF. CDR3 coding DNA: TGCGCCAGCAGTGTCTCGGAGAATAGCAATCAGCCCCAGCATTTT.

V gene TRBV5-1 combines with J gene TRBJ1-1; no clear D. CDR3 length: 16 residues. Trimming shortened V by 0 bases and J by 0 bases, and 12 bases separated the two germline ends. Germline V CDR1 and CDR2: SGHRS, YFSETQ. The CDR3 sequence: CASSLGLTNMNTEAFF. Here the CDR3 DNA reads TGCGCCAGCAGCTTGGGGCTGACAAATATGAACACTGAAGCTTTCTTT.

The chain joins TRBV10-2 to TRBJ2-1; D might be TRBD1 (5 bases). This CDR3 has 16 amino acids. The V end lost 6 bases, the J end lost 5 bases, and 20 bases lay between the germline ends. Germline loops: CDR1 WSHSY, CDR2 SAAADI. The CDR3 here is CASSFNPGPDNNEQFF. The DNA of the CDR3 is TGCGCCAGCAGCTTTAATCCAGGGCCCGATAACAATGAGCAGTTCTTC.

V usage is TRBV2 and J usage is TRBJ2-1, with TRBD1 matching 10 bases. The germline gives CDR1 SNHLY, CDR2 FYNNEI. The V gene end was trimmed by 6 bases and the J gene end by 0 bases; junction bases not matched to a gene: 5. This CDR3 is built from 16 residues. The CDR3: CASSRDRGSSYNEQFF. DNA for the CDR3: TGTGCCAGCAGCCGGGACAGGGGAAGCTCCTACAATGAGCAGTTCTTC.

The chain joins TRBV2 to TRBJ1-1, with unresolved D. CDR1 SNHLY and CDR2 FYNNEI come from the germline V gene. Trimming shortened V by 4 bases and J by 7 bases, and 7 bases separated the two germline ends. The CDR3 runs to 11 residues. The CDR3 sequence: CASSVEVEAFF. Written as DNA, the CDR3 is TGTGCCAGCAGTGTGGAGGTTGAAGCTTTCTTT.

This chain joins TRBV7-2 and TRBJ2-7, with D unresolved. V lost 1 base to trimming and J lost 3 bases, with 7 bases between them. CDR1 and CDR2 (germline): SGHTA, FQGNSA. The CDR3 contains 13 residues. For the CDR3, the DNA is TGTGCCAGCAGCTTAGGGTACGGCTACGAGCAGTACTTC. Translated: CASSLGYGYEQYF.

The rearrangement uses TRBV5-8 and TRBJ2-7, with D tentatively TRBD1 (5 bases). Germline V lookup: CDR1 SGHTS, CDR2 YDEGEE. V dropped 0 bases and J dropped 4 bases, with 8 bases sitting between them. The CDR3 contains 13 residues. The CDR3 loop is CASSLGTLYEQYF. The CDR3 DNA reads TGTGCCAGCAGCTTGGGGACATTGTACGAGCAGTACTTC.

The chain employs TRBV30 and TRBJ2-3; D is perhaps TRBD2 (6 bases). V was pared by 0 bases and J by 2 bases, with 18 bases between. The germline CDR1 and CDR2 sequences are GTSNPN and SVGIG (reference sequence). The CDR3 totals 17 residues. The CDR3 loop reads CAWSVRRRGFTTDTQYF. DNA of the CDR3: TGTGCCTGGAGTGTACGACGGAGGGGATTCACCACAGATACGCAGTATTTT.

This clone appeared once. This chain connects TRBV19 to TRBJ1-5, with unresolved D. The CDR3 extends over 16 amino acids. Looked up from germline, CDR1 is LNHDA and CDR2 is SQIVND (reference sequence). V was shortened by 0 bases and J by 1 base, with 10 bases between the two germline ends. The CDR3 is CASSIDGPPSNQPQHF. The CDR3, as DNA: TGTGCCAGTAGTATAGATGGGCCCCCAAGCAATCAGCCCCAGCATTTT.

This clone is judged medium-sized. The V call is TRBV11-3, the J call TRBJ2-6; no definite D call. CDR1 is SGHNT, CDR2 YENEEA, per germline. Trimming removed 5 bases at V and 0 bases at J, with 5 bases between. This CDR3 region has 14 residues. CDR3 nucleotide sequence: TGTGCCAGCAGCCGGAGCTCTGGGGCCAACGTCCTGACTTTC. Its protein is CASSRSSGANVLTF. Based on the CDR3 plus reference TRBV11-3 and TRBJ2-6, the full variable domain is EAGVVQSPRYKIIEKKQPVAFWCNPISGHNTLYWYLQNLGQGPELLIRYENEEAVDDSQLPKDRFSAERLKGVDSTLKIQPAELGDSAVYLCASSRSSGANVLTFGAGSRLTVL.

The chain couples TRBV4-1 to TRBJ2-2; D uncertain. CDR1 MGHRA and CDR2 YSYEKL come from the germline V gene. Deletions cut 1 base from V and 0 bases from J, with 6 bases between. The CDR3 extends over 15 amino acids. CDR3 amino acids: CASSQGAANTGELFF. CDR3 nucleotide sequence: TGCGCCAGCAGCCAAGGCGCCGCGAACACCGGGGAGCTGTTTTTT.

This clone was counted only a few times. CDR3 sequence reads: CASTPAGRNTIYF. CDR3 DNA sequence: TGTGCCAGCACCCCAGCTGGGCGAAACACCATATATTTT. The chain is built from TRBV25-1 and TRBJ1-3, with unresolved D. V dropped 7 bases and J dropped 5 bases, with 12 bases sitting between them. Germline V CDR1 and CDR2: MGHDK, SYGVNS. The CDR3 totals 13 residues.

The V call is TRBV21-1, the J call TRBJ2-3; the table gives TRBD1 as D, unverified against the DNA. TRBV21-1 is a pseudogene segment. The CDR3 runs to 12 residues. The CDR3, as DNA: TGTGCCAGCAGCCCAGGCCCAGATACGCAGTATTTT. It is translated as CASSPGPDTQYF.

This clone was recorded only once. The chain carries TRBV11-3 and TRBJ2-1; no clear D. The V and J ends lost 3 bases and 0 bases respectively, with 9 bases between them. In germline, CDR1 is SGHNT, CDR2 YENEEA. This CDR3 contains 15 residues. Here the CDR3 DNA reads TGTGCCAGCAGCTTCCGGGTGGGCTCCTACAATGAGCAGTTCTTC. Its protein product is CASSFRVGSYNEQFF.

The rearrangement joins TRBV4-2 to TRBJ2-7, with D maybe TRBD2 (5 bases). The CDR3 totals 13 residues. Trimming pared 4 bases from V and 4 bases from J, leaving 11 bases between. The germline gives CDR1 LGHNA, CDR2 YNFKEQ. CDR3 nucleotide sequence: TGTGCCAGCAGCCTGGAGGTTCGGTACGAGCAGTACTTC. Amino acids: CASSLEVRYEQYF.

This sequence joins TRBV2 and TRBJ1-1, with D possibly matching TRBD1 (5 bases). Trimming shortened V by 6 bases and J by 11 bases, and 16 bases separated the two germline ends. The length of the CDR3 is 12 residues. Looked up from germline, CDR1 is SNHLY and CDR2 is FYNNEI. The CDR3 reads CASSVQVGNAFF. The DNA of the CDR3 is TGTGCCAGCAGCGTACAGGTTGGGAATGCTTTCTTT.